A selection of T cell receptor beta chains follows, all from one sample in a study of beta chain features in type 1 diabetes. Generated by immunoSEQ multiplex PCR, the TCRdb table keeps only in-frame clones and is missing some. This repertoire shows some 900,000 clones, roughly a sixth found once; its top ten account for around 0.02%. The sample comprised naive CD4+ T cells from blood. The receptors derive from a woman aged 18-29 years in good health. Each CDR3 is given with its conserved first and last residue. A D gene is named only where the DNA matches it firmly. The size entry is marked missing in some rows and otherwise reads once, few, many or a size class.

J gene: TRBJ1-1; D gene: TRBD1; V gene: TRBV9; clone size: .; CDR3 protein: CASSVGPGGEAEAFF; CDR3 DNA: TGTGCCAGCAGCGTAGGTCCAGGGGGGGAAGCTGAAGCTTTCTTT
J gene: TRBJ2-7; D gene: .; V gene: TRBV2; clone size: many; CDR3 protein: CASSGAGYEQYF; CDR3 DNA: TGTGCCAGCAGTGGAGCTGGATACGAGCAGTACTTC
J gene: TRBJ1-2; D gene: .; V gene: TRBV15; clone size: .; CDR3 protein: CATSREGAARVYGYTF; CDR3 DNA: TGTGCCACCAGCAGAGAAGGCGCTGCCAGGGTCTATGGCTACACCTTC
J gene: TRBJ2-7; D gene: TRBD2; V gene: TRBV6-1; clone size: .; CDR3 protein: CASKTGTTYEQYF; CDR3 DNA: TGTGCCAGCAAGACCGGGACTACCTACGAGCAGTACTTC
J gene: TRBJ2-7; D gene: TRBD2; V gene: TRBV6-5; clone size: .; CDR3 protein: CASSVAGGTYEQYF; CDR3 DNA: TGTGCCAGCAGTGTAGCGGGAGGGACGTACGAGCAGTACTTC
J gene: TRBJ1-2; D gene: .; V gene: TRBV28; clone size: once; CDR3 protein: CASSLGQGYTF; CDR3 DNA: TGTGCCAGCAGTCTTGGACAGGGCTACACCTTC
J gene: TRBJ2-1; D gene: TRBD2; V gene: TRBV5-1; clone size: .; CDR3 protein: CASSARAEILAGLLRANEQFF; CDR3 DNA: TGCGCCAGCAGCGCCCGGGCCGAGATTTTAGCGGGACTTCTTAGGGCCAATGAGCAGTTCTTC
J gene: TRBJ1-4; D gene: .; V gene: TRBV25-1; clone size: few; CDR3 protein: CASSEYQGLATNEKLFF; CDR3 DNA: TGTGCCAGCAGTGAATATCAGGGTTTGGCAACTAATGAAAAACTGTTTTTT
J gene: TRBJ2-3; D gene: .; V gene: TRBV5-1; clone size: few; CDR3 protein: CASSQWFRITDTQYF; CDR3 DNA: TGCGCCAGCAGCCAGTGGTTCCGCATCACAGATACGCAGTATTTT
J gene: TRBJ2-3; D gene: .; V gene: TRBV10-3; clone size: .; CDR3 protein: CATEALNTQYF; CDR3 DNA: TGTGCCACCGAGGCCCTAAATACGCAGTATTTT
J gene: TRBJ2-1; D gene: TRBD2; V gene: TRBV6-5; clone size: few; CDR3 protein: CASSYVGLAGGLFF; CDR3 DNA: TGTGCCAGCAGTTACGTCGGACTAGCGGGAGGGTTATTCTTC
J gene: TRBJ2-7; D gene: .; V gene: TRBV2; clone size: .; CDR3 protein: CASSPRTGTYEQYF; CDR3 DNA: TGTGCCAGCAGTCCCCGGACCGGAACCTACGAGCAGTACTTC
J gene: TRBJ2-7; D gene: .; V gene: TRBV7-2; clone size: .; CDR3 protein: CASSLGRTSREQYF; CDR3 DNA: TGTGCCAGCAGCTTAGGGAGGACAAGTCGGGAGCAGTACTTC
J gene: TRBJ1-2; D gene: .; V gene: TRBV7-2; clone size: .; CDR3 protein: CASSPRRREVGYTF; CDR3 DNA: TGTGCCAGCAGCCCCCGGCGCAGGGAGGTTGGCTACACCTTC
J gene: TRBJ2-4; D gene: TRBD2; V gene: TRBV7-9; clone size: .; CDR3 protein: CASSFIPGLAFAKNIQYF; CDR3 DNA: TGTGCCAGCAGCTTTATCCCGGGACTAGCGTTCGCCAAAAACATTCAGTACTTC
J gene: TRBJ1-1; D gene: .; V gene: TRBV5-4; clone size: few; CDR3 protein: CASSQERPAEAFF; CDR3 DNA: TGTGCCAGCAGCCAAGAGCGGCCCGCTGAAGCTTTCTTT
J gene: TRBJ2-7; D gene: TRBD1; V gene: TRBV12-5; clone size: .; CDR3 protein: CASGIDRGQVYEQYF; CDR3 DNA: TGTGCTAGTGGTATAGACAGGGGGCAAGTATACGAGCAGTACTTC
J gene: TRBJ2-2; D gene: .; V gene: TRBV21-1; clone size: many; CDR3 protein: CASSKSPAGELFF; CDR3 DNA: TGTGCCAGCAGCAAATCCCCCGCCGGGGAGCTGTTTTTT
J gene: TRBJ2-1; D gene: .; V gene: TRBV15; clone size: .; CDR3 protein: CATSRAGDRSGGNEQFF; CDR3 DNA: TGTGCCACCAGCAGAGCTGGGGACAGGTCGGGGGGCAATGAGCAGTTCTTC
J gene: TRBJ2-5; D gene: .; V gene: TRBV9; clone size: .; CDR3 protein: CASSVLSDPLQETQYF; CDR3 DNA: TGTGCCAGCAGCGTTTTATCTGACCCCCTCCAAGAGACCCAGTACTTC
J gene: TRBJ2-7; D gene: TRBD1; V gene: TRBV6-1; clone size: few; CDR3 protein: CASSPRQGDEQYF; CDR3 DNA: TGTGCCAGCAGTCCCCGACAGGGGGACGAGCAGTACTTC
J gene: TRBJ2-4; D gene: .; V gene: TRBV19; clone size: few; CDR3 protein: CASQGAKNIQYF; CDR3 DNA: TGTGCCAGCCAGGGAGCCAAAAACATTCAGTACTTC
J gene: TRBJ2-7; D gene: TRBD2; V gene: TRBV7-2; clone size: .; CDR3 protein: CASSLVREVAYEQYF; CDR3 DNA: TGTGCCAGCAGCTTAGTGCGGGAGGTCGCCTACGAGCAGTACTTC
J gene: TRBJ2-7; D gene: .; V gene: TRBV5-1; clone size: .; CDR3 protein: CASSAGGEQYF; CDR3 DNA: TGCGCCAGCAGCGCCGGTGGCGAGCAGTACTTC
J gene: TRBJ2-1; D gene: .; V gene: TRBV28; clone size: once; CDR3 protein: CASSRTWGEQFF; CDR3 DNA: TGTGCCAGCAGTCGGACTTGGGGTGAGCAGTTCTTC
J gene: TRBJ2-1; D gene: .; V gene: TRBV7-2; clone size: few; CDR3 protein: CASSPSGEQFF; CDR3 DNA: TGTGCCAGCAGCCCTTCTGGTGAGCAGTTCTTC
J gene: TRBJ2-3; D gene: TRBD1; V gene: TRBV11-2; clone size: few; CDR3 protein: CASSRPGQGTDTQYF; CDR3 DNA: TGTGCCAGCAGCCGGCCGGGACAGGGAACAGATACGCAGTATTTT
J gene: TRBJ1-1; D gene: .; V gene: TRBV6-5; clone size: few; CDR3 protein: CASSYSPGSEAFF; CDR3 DNA: TGTGCCAGCAGTTACTCCCCAGGGTCCGAAGCTTTCTTT
J gene: TRBJ2-2; D gene: .; V gene: TRBV10-3; clone size: .; CDR3 protein: CAISARDNTGELFF; CDR3 DNA: TGTGCCATCAGTGCCCGGGACAACACCGGGGAGCTGTTTTTT
J gene: TRBJ2-3; D gene: TRBD1; V gene: TRBV7-2; clone size: few; CDR3 protein: CASSYDGTGGDADTQYF; CDR3 DNA: TGTGCCAGCAGCTATGACGGGACAGGGGGCGATGCAGATACGCAGTATTTT
J gene: TRBJ2-1; D gene: .; V gene: TRBV11-3; clone size: .; CDR3 protein: CASSVQSAHEQFF; CDR3 DNA: TGTGCCAGCAGCGTGCAAAGTGCCCATGAGCAGTTCTTC
J gene: TRBJ2-1; D gene: .; V gene: TRBV7-2; clone size: few; CDR3 protein: CASSLYSEQFF; CDR3 DNA: TGTGCCAGCAGCCTCTATAGTGAGCAGTTCTTC
J gene: TRBJ2-7; D gene: .; V gene: TRBV6-1; clone size: .; CDR3 protein: CASRETLYEQYF; CDR3 DNA: TGTGCCAGCAGGGAGACCTTATACGAGCAGTACTTC
J gene: TRBJ2-5; D gene: .; V gene: TRBV4-2; clone size: .; CDR3 protein: CASSQNGQETQYF; CDR3 DNA: TGTGCCAGCAGCCAAAACGGTCAAGAGACCCAGTACTTC
J gene: TRBJ2-2; D gene: .; V gene: TRBV7-8; clone size: few; CDR3 protein: CASSERRRGGELFF; CDR3 DNA: TGTGCCAGCAGCGAACGAAGGAGGGGTGGGGAGCTGTTTTTT
J gene: TRBJ2-5; D gene: .; V gene: TRBV7-2; clone size: few; CDR3 protein: CASSLRSSGETQYF; CDR3 DNA: TGTGCCAGCAGCTTACGCTCCTCGGGGGAGACCCAGTACTTC
J gene: TRBJ2-4; D gene: TRBD1; V gene: TRBV7-2; clone size: many; CDR3 protein: CASSPRPGGQDIQYF; CDR3 DNA: TGTGCCAGCAGTCCGCGCCCAGGGGGCCAAGACATTCAGTACTTC
J gene: TRBJ2-2; D gene: TRBD2; V gene: TRBV18; clone size: few; CDR3 protein: CASSRPGLAGSTGELFF; CDR3 DNA: TGTGCCAGCTCAAGACCGGGACTAGCGGGAAGCACCGGGGAGCTGTTTTTT
J gene: TRBJ2-7; D gene: TRBD2; V gene: TRBV28; clone size: few; CDR3 protein: CASSSSGTSYEQYF; CDR3 DNA: TGTGCCAGCAGTTCCTCCGGGACTAGCTACGAGCAGTACTTC
J gene: TRBJ1-5; D gene: .; V gene: TRBV21-1; clone size: .; CDR3 protein: CASSKRAAWPQHF; CDR3 DNA: TGTGCCAGCAGCAAGCGGGCGGCATGGCCCCAGCATTTT
J gene: TRBJ1-5; D gene: .; V gene: TRBV11-2; clone size: .; CDR3 protein: CASSLGPGWNQPQHF; CDR3 DNA: TGTGCCAGCAGCTTAGGGCCGGGCTGGAATCAGCCCCAGCATTTT
J gene: TRBJ2-3; D gene: TRBD2; V gene: TRBV7-6; clone size: .; CDR3 protein: CASSLKTSGASSDTQYF; CDR3 DNA: TGTGCCAGCAGCCTCAAAACTAGCGGGGCTTCTTCAGATACGCAGTATTTT
J gene: TRBJ2-7; D gene: .; V gene: TRBV10-3; clone size: few; CDR3 protein: CAISPAATGFGGRSGEQYF; CDR3 DNA: TGTGCCATCAGTCCAGCCGCAACAGGGTTTGGGGGTCGGAGCGGCGAGCAGTACTTC
J gene: TRBJ1-5; D gene: TRBD1; V gene: TRBV2; clone size: .; CDR3 protein: CASSDRAGNQPQHF; CDR3 DNA: TGTGCCAGCAGCGACAGGGCGGGCAATCAGCCCCAGCATTTT
J gene: TRBJ2-5; D gene: .; V gene: TRBV29-1; clone size: few; CDR3 protein: CSVRPSQETQYF; CDR3 DNA: TGCAGCGTGAGACCTAGTCAAGAGACCCAGTACTTC
J gene: TRBJ1-3; D gene: .; V gene: TRBV27; clone size: .; CDR3 protein: CASSGRESPSGNTIYF; CDR3 DNA: TGTGCCAGCAGTGGTCGGGAGAGTCCCTCTGGAAACACCATATATTTT
J gene: TRBJ2-7; D gene: TRBD1; V gene: TRBV29-1; clone size: few; CDR3 protein: CSFPSQGAFYEQYF; CDR3 DNA: TGCAGCTTCCCCTCCCAGGGGGCCTTCTACGAGCAGTACTTC
J gene: TRBJ2-2; D gene: TRBD2; V gene: TRBV4-3; clone size: .; CDR3 protein: CASSQDGGSIRELFF; CDR3 DNA: TGCGCCAGCAGCCAAGATGGCGGGAGTATCCGGGAGCTGTTTTTT
J gene: TRBJ1-2; D gene: TRBD1; V gene: TRBV7-9; clone size: few; CDR3 protein: CASSYLEGQGDYGYTF; CDR3 DNA: TGTGCCAGCAGCTACCTCGAAGGACAGGGGGACTATGGCTACACCTTC
J gene: TRBJ2-1; D gene: .; V gene: TRBV12-5; clone size: few; CDR3 protein: CASGYTPNYNEQFF; CDR3 DNA: TGTGCTAGTGGGTACACCCCGAATTACAATGAGCAGTTCTTC
J gene: TRBJ1-5; D gene: .; V gene: TRBV10-3; clone size: .; CDR3 protein: CAISSGQGRQPQHF; CDR3 DNA: TGTGCCATCTCCTCGGGGCAGGGGAGGCAGCCCCAGCATTTT
J gene: TRBJ1-2; D gene: .; V gene: TRBV10-3; clone size: .; CDR3 protein: CAISETSISYGYTF; CDR3 DNA: TGTGCCATCAGTGAGACCTCTATCTCCTATGGCTACACCTTC
J gene: TRBJ2-7; D gene: TRBD1; V gene: TRBV5-1; clone size: .; CDR3 protein: CASRWDRGPYEQYF; CDR3 DNA: TGCGCCAGCAGGTGGGACAGGGGGCCTTACGAGCAGTACTTC
J gene: TRBJ1-2; D gene: TRBD1; V gene: TRBV5-6; clone size: .; CDR3 protein: CASSRGQGDGYTF; CDR3 DNA: TGTGCCAGCAGCAGGGGACAGGGGGATGGCTACACCTTC
J gene: TRBJ2-1; D gene: .; V gene: TRBV7-2; clone size: .; CDR3 protein: CASSFHSGREQFF; CDR3 DNA: TGTGCCAGCAGCTTTCATTCGGGGAGGGAGCAGTTCTTC
J gene: TRBJ1-1; D gene: .; V gene: TRBV5-1; clone size: .; CDR3 protein: CASSLGPGVNTEAFF; CDR3 DNA: TGCGCCAGCAGCTTGGGGCCCGGAGTTAACACTGAAGCTTTCTTT
J gene: TRBJ2-1; D gene: TRBD2; V gene: TRBV7-2; clone size: .; CDR3 protein: CASSLAGTSGSSYNEQFF; CDR3 DNA: TGTGCCAGCAGCTTAGCTGGGACTAGCGGGAGTTCTTACAATGAGCAGTTCTTC
J gene: TRBJ1-2; D gene: .; V gene: TRBV13; clone size: few; CDR3 protein: CASRRRDTNYGYTF; CDR3 DNA: TGTGCCAGCAGACGCCGGGATACTAACTATGGCTACACCTTC
J gene: TRBJ2-7; D gene: .; V gene: TRBV7-9; clone size: .; CDR3 protein: CASSLAGSSTYEQYF; CDR3 DNA: TGTGCCAGCAGCTTAGCCGGTAGTTCGACCTACGAGCAGTACTTC
J gene: TRBJ2-7; D gene: TRBD2; V gene: TRBV7-9; clone size: few; CDR3 protein: CASSRTSGLWEQYF; CDR3 DNA: TGTGCCAGCAGCCGGACTAGCGGCCTCTGGGAGCAGTACTTC